This TCR beta chain is drawn from a study of T cell changes during pregnancy in multiple sclerosis. Sequencing used immunoSEQ multiplex PCR; TCRdb keeps in-frame clones, though not all of them. The table has about 43,000 clones, about 90% seen once. Per the germline V gene, CDR1 is MNHEY and CDR2 is SMNVEV (reference sequence). This CDR3 spans 15 amino acids. V was shortened by 5 bases and J by 5 bases, with 16 bases between the two germline ends. This specimen was peripheral blood, taken in the second trimester of pregnancy. This clonotype originated in a female donor in good health, enrolled as a control in a pregnancy study. The chain joins TRBV27 to TRBJ1-5; D is unclear. The CDR3 DNA reads TGTGCCAGCAGTCCCCTCCAGGTCGGGGATCAGCCCCAGCATTTT. Its protein product is CASSPLQVGDQPQHF.